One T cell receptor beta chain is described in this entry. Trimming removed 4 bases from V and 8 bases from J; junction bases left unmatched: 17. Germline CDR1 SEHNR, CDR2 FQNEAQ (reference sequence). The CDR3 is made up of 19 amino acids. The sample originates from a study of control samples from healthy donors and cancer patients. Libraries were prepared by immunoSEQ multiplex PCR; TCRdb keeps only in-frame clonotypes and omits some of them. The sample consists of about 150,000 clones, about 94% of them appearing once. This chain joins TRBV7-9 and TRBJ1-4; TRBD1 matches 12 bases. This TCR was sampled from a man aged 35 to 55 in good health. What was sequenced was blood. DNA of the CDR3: TGTGCCAGCAGCTCAAGTCCGGGACAGGGGGCAATGAATAAGGAAAAACTGTTTTTT. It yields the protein CASSSSPGQGAMNKEKLFF.